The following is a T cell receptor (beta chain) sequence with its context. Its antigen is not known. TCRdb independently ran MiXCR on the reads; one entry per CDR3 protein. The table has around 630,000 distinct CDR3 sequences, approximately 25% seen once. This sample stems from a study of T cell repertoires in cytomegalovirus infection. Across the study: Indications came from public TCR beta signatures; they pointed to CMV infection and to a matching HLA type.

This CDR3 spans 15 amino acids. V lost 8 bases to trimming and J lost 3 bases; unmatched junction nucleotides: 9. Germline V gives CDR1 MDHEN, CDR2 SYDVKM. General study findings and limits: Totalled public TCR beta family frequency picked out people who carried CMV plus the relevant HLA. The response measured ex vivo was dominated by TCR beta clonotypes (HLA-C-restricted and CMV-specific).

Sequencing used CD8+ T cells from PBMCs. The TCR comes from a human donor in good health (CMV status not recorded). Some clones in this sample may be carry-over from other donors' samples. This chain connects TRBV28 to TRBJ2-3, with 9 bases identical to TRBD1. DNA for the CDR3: TGTGCCAGCTTTTTCACGGGACAGGGAACAGATACGCAGTATTTT. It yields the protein CASFFTGQGTDTQYF.